The table lists the clone carrying this T cell receptor beta chain with a count of one. Its antigen is still unknown. CDR3 length equals 15 residues. Germline-derived CDR1 and CDR2 are SGHNT and YYREEE (reference sequence). Trimming took 5 bases from V and 0 from J, leaving 15 bases between them. TCRdb's copy holds only in-frame clones and misses some; the assay was immunoSEQ multiplex PCR. Of about 69,000 clones in the sample, 85% to 90% are singletons; the top ten hold roughly a tenth. This entry is derived from a study of OX40 agonist ivuxolimab in advanced cancers. Study-level points and caveats: CD4+ T cells averaged fewer expanded clones than CD8+ T cells. Some nonresponders additionally presented with little normalized T-cell clonal expansion. In the expanded peripheral T cells, antigen specificity was never determined.

The V gene is TRBV5-4, the J gene TRBJ2-7, with D maybe TRBD2 (5 bases). This receptor was taken from an adult with an advanced solid tumor such as melanoma, head and neck, liver or kidney cancer. Sequenced here: CD4+ or CD8+ T cells sorted from blood, sampled in a trial of the OX40 agonist ivuxolimab. The CDR3 region is CASSSRARGSYEQYF. The CDR3 DNA reads TGTGCCAGCAGTTCGCGCGCCCGGGGCTCCTACGAGCAGTACTTC.